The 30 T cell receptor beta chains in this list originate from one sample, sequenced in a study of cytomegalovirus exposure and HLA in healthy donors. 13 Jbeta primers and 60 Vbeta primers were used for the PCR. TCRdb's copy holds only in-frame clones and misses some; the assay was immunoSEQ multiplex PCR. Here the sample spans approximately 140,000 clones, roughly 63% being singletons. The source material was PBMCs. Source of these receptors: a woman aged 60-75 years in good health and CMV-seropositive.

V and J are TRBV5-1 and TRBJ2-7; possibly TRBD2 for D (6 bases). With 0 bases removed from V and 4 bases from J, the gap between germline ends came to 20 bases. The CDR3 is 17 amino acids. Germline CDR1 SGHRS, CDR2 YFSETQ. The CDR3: CASSLAPGSANGYEQYF. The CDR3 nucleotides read TGCGCCAGCAGCTTGGCGCCCGGGAGTGCTAATGGGTACGAGCAGTACTTC.

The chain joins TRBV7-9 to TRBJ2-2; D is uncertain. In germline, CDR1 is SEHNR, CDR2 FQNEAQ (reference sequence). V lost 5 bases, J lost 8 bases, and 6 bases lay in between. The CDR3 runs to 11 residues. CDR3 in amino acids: CASSMAGELFF. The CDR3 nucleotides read TGTGCCAGCAGCATGGCTGGGGAGCTGTTTTTT.

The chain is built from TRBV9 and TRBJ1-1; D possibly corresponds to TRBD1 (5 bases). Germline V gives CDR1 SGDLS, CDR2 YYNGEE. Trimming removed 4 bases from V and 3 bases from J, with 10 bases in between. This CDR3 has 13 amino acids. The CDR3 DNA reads TGTGCCAGCAGCCTTCGCAGGGACACTGAAGCTTTCTTT. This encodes CASSLRRDTEAFF.

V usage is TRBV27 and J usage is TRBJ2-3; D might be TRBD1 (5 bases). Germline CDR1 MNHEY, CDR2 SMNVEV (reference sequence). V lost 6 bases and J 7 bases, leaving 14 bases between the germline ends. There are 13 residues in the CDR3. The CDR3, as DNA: TGTGCCAGCAGGGACCCAGGGCCAAATACGCAGTATTTT. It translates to CASRDPGPNTQYF.

For the CDR3, the DNA is TGTGCCAGCTCACCACTCGGGGGTGATGAAAAACTGTTTTTT. Residues: CASSPLGGDEKLFF. The rearrangement uses TRBV18 and TRBJ1-4; maybe TRBD1 (5 bases). The V end lost 1 base, the J end lost 6 bases, and 9 bases lay between the germline ends. CDR3 length: 14 amino acids. Germline V gene lookup returns CDR1 KGHSH and CDR2 LQKENI.

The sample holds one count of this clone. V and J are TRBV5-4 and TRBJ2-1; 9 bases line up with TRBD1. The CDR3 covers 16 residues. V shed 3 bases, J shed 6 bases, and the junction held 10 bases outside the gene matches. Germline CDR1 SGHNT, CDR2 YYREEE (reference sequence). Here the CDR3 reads CASSSPGDRDRNEQFF. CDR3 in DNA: TGTGCCAGCAGCTCCCCAGGGGACAGGGATCGCAATGAGCAGTTCTTC.

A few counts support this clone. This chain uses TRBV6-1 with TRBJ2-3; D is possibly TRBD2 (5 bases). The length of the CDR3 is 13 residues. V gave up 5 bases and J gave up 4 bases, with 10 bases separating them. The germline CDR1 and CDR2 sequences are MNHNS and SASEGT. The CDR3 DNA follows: TGTGCCAGCAGTCCGACTATCGCAGATACGCAGTATTTT. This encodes CASSPTIADTQYF.

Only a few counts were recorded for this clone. The CDR3 DNA follows: TGCGCCAGCGCAAGGACTAGCGGGAGGAATGAGCAGTTCTTC. Its protein is CASARTSGRNEQFF. This sequence joins TRBV4-3 and TRBJ2-1, with TRBD2 matching 14 bases. V lost 8 bases to trimming and J lost 7 bases; unmatched junction nucleotides: 4. The CDR3 consists of 14 residues. Germline V gene lookup returns CDR1 LGHNA and CDR2 YSLEER.

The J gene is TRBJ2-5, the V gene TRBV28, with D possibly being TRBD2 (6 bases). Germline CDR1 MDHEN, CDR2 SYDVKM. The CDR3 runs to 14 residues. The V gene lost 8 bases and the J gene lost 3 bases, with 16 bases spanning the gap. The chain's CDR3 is CASRDGGGEETQYF. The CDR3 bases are TGTGCCAGCCGGGACGGTGGAGGGGAAGAGACCCAGTACTTC.

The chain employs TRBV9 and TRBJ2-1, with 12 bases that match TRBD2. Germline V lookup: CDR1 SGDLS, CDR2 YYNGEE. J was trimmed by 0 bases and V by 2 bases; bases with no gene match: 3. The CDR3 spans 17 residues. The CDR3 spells CASSVGLAGSSYNEQFF. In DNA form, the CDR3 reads TGTGCCAGCAGCGTCGGACTAGCGGGAAGCTCCTACAATGAGCAGTTCTTC.

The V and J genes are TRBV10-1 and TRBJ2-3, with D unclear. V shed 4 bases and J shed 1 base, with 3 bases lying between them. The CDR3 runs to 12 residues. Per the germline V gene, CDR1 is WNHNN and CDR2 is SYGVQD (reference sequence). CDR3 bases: TGCGCCAGCAGTGGCGGCACAGATACGCAGTATTTT. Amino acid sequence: CASSGGTDTQYF.

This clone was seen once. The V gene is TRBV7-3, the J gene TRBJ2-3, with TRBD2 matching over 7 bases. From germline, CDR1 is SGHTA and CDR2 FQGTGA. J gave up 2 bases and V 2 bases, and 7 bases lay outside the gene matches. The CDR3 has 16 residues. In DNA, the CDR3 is TGTGCCAGCAGCTTATATGGGCGGGAGAACACAGATACGCAGTATTTT. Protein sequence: CASSLYGRENTDTQYF.

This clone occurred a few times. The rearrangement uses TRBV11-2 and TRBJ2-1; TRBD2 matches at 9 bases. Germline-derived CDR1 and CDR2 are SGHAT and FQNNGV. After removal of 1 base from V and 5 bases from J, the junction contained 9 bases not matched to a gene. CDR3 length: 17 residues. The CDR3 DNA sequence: TGTGCCAGCAGCTTAGTCCCAGCGGGAGGCTCACACAATGAGCAGTTCTTC. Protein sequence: CASSLVPAGGSHNEQFF.

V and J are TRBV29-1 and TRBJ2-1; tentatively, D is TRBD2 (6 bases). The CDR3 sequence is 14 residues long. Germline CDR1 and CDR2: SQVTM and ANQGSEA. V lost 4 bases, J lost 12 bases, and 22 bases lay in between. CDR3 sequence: CSVGAAGGAEGQFF. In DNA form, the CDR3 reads TGCAGCGTTGGCGCAGCGGGTGGTGCGGAGGGGCAGTTCTTC.

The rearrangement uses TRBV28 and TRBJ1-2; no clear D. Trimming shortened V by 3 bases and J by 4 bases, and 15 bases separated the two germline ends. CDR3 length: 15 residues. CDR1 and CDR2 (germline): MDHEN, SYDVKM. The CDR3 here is CASSFRLLAAYGYTF. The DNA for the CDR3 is TGTGCCAGCAGTTTTCGCCTTTTGGCCGCCTATGGCTACACCTTC.

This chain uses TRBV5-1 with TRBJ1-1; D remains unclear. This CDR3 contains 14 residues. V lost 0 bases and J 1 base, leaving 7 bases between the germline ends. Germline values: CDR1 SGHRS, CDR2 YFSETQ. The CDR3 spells CASSLGERNTEAFF. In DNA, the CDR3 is TGCGCCAGCAGCTTGGGTGAGAGGAACACTGAAGCTTTCTTT. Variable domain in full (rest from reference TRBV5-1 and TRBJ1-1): KAGVTQTPRYLIKTRGQQVTLSCSPISGHRSVSWYQQTPGQGLQFLFEYFSETQRNKGNFPGRFSGRQFSNSRSEMNVSTLELGDSALYLCASSLGERNTEAFFGQGTRLTVV.

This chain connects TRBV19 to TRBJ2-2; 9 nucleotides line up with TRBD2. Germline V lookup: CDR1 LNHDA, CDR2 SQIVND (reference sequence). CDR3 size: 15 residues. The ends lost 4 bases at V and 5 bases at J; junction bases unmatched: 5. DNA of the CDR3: TGTGCCAGTAGTAGTAGCGGGAGTAGGACCGGGGAGCTGTTTTTT. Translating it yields CASSSSGSRTGELFF. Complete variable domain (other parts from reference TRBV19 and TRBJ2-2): DGGITQSPKYLFRKEGQNVTLSCEQNLNHDAMYWYRQDPGQGLRLIYYSQIVNDFQKGDIAEGYSVSREKKESFPLTVTSAQKNPTAFYLCASSSSGSRTGELFFGEGSRLTVL.

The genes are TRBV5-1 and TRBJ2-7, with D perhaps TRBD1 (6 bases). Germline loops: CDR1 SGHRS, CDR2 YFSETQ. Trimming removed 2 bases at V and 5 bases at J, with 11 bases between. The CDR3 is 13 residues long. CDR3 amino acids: CASSFQGFHEQYF. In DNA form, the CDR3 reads TGCGCCAGCAGCTTCCAGGGGTTCCACGAGCAGTACTTC.

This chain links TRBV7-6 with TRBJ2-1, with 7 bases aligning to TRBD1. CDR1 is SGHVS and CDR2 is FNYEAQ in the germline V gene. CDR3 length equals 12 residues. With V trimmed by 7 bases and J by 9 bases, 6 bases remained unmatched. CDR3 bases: TGTGCCAGCACCTCGACAGGGATTGAGCAGTTCTTC. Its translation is CASTSTGIEQFF.

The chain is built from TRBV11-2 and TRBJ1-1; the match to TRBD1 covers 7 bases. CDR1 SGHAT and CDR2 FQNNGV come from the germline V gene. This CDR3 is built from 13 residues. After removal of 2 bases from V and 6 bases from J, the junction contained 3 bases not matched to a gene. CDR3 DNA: TGTGCCAGCAGCTTATCCACAGGGGCTGAAGCTTTCTTT. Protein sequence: CASSLSTGAEAFF.

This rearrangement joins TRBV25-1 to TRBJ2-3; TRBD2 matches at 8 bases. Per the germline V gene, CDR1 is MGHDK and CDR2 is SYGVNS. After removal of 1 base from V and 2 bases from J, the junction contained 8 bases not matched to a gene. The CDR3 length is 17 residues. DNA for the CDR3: TGTGCCAGCAGTGAATCCCCTAGCGGGCCGGTCACAGATACGCAGTATTTT. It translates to CASSESPSGPVTDTQYF.

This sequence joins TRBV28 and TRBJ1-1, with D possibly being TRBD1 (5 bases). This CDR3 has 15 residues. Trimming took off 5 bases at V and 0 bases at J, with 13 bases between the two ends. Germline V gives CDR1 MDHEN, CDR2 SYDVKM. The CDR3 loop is CASSPAKGVNTEAFF. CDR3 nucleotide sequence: TGTGCCAGCAGTCCTGCCAAAGGGGTGAACACTGAAGCTTTCTTT.

CDR3 amino acids: CASSVGGYQETQYF. CDR3 sequence (DNA): TGTGCCAGCAGCGTAGGCGGGTACCAAGAGACCCAGTACTTC. The V call is TRBV9, the J call TRBJ2-5, with D possibly matching TRBD2 (5 bases). Trimming stripped 0 bases from V and 0 bases from J, with 6 bases between. Germline CDR1 reads SGDLS; CDR2 reads YYNGEE. The CDR3 has 14 amino acids.

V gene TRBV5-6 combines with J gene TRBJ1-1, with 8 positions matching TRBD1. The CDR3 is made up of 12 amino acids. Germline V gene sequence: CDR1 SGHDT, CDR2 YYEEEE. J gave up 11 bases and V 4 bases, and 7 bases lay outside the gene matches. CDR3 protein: CASSRDRTGAFF. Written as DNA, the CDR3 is TGTGCCAGCAGCCGGGACAGGACGGGTGCTTTCTTT.

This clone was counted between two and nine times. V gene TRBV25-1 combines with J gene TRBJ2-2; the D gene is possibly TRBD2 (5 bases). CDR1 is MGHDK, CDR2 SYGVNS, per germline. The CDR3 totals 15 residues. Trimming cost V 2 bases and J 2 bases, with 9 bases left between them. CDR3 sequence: CASSELAGNTGELFF. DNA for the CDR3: TGTGCCAGCAGTGAACTAGCAGGCAACACCGGGGAGCTGTTTTTT.

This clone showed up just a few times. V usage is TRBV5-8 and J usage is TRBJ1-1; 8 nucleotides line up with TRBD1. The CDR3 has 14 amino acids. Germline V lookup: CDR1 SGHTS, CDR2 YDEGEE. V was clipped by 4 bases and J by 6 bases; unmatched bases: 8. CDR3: CASSLTTGGPEAFF. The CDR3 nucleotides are TGTGCCAGCAGCCTCACAACAGGGGGGCCTGAAGCTTTCTTT.

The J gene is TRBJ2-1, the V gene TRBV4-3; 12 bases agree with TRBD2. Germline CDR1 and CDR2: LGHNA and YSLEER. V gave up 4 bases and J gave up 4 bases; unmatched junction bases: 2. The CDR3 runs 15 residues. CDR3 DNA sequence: TGCGCCAGCAGCCCAGGACTAGCGGGGTACAATGAGCAGTTCTTC. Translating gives CASSPGLAGYNEQFF.

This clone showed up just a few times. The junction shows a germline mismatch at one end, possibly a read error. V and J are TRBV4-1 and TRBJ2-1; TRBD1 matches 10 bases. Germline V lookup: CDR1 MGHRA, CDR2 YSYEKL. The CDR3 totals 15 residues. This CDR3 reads CASTQWRETGGEQFF. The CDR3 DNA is TGCGCCAGCACCCAATGGAGAGAGACAGGGGGCGAGCAGTTCTTC.

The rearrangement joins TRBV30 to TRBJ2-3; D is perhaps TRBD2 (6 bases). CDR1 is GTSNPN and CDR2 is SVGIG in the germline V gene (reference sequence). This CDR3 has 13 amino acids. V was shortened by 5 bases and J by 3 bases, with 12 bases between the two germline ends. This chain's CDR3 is CAWGGTWTDTQYF. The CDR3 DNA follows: TGTGCCTGGGGGGGGACCTGGACAGATACGCAGTATTTT.

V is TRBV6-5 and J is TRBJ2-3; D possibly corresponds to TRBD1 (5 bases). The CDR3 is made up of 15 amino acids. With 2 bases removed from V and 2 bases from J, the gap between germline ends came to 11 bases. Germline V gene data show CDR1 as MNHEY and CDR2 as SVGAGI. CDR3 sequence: CASSYRGLDTDTQYF. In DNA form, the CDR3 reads TGTGCCAGCAGTTACAGGGGTCTTGACACAGATACGCAGTATTTT.